These T cell receptor beta chains were read from a single sample in a study of T cells after yellow fever vaccination. TCRdb recomputed calls from the 5' RACE reads with MiXCR, one row per CDR3 protein. Of about 350,000 distinct CDR3 sequences in the sample, around 8.1% are singletons; the top ten hold around 17%. The input for sequencing was PBMCs, taken about 41 days after the first yellow fever vaccination. The receptors were gathered from a man aged 18 to 35 who received the YFV17D yellow fever vaccine. The CDR3 runs from the conserved cysteine through the conserved F or W. The D gene is left open where the match is weak. Part of the rows lack a size; the others show once, few, many or a class for expanded clones.

>TRBJ2-3|many|17|.|TRBV4-3
CASSQDLRQTVGDTQYF
TGCGCCAGCAGCCAAGATTTGAGGCAGACTGTGGGGGATACGCAGTATTTT
>TRBJ1-3|.|13|TRBD1|TRBV9
CASGTGDGNTIYF
TGTGCCAGCGGGACAGGGGATGGAAACACCATATATTTT
>TRBJ2-4|.|15|.|TRBV4-2
CASSQVNSIKNIQYF
TGTGCCAGCAGCCAAGTGAACTCCATCAAAAACATTCAGTACTTC
>TRBJ2-5|few|17|.|TRBV5-1
CASSPGVGPRWEETQYF
TGCGCCAGCAGCCCGGGAGTGGGACCCCGATGGGAAGAGACCCAGTACTTC
>TRBJ1-2|few|16|.|TRBV3-1
CASSQDLSPSGHGYTF
TGTGCCAGCAGCCAAGATCTTTCACCCTCAGGTCATGGCTACACCTTC
>TRBJ2-1|.|13|.|TRBV19
CASSIGGGAEQFF
TGTGCCAGTAGTATAGGAGGGGGGGCTGAGCAGTTCTTC
>TRBJ1-1|few|13|.|TRBV7-9
CASSPWVAAEAFF
TGTGCCAGCAGCCCCTGGGTTGCCGCTGAAGCTTTCTTT
>TRBJ2-5|many|14|.|TRBV12-3/TRBV12-4
CASSLGSAEETQYF
TGTGCCAGCAGTTTAGGGTCCGCGGAAGAGACCCAGTACTTC
>TRBJ2-3|few|14|.|TRBV5-1
CASSSPESTDTQYF
TGCGCCAGCAGCTCTCCTGAGAGCACAGATACGCAGTATTTT
>TRBJ2-1|.|18|.|TRBV3-1
CAISLTRDGYRGYNEQFF
TGTGCCATCAGCCTTACCCGGGACGGTTATAGAGGATACAATGAGCAGTTCTTC
>TRBJ1-2|few|14|.|TRBV7-9
CASSKGNSYYGYTF
TGTGCCAGCAGCAAAGGGAACAGCTATTATGGCTACACCTTC
>TRBJ2-7|.|14|TRBD2|TRBV4-3
CASSQEASGGEQYF
TGCGCCAGCAGCCAGGAGGCTAGCGGGGGTGAGCAGTACTTC